The source of this TCR beta chain is a study of CXCR3-negative and CXCR3-positive naive CD8 T cells. Triplicates of 300,000 or so cells were sorted from each CD8+ T cell subset. CD45RO-CCR7+CD27+CD95- characterized naive CD8+ T cells. Germline V gene data show CDR1 as SGHVS and CDR2 as FQNEAQ. The CDR3 sequence is 13 residues long. Concerning this clonotype itself: Its antigen remains unknown.

Findings of the study overall: CXCR3-positive naive cells carried more hydrophobic TRB CDR3s than CXCR3-negative naive cells did.

The authors made the TRB cDNA libraries by 5' RACE using UMI labels. Reanalyzing the 5' RACE reads, TCRdb keeps one entry per CDR3 protein, without DNA. The sample includes about 89,000 distinct CDR3 sequences. The sample taken for sequencing was naive CXCR3+ CD8+ T cells from blood. Sample subset: CD45RO-CCR7+CD27+CD95- naive CD8+ T cells expressing CXCR3 (TNR3+). The sequence was obtained from a human donor in good health. Some clones in this sample may be carry-over from other donors' samples. The chain recombines TRBV7-8 with TRBJ2-2. CDR3 protein: CASSLPYTGELFF.